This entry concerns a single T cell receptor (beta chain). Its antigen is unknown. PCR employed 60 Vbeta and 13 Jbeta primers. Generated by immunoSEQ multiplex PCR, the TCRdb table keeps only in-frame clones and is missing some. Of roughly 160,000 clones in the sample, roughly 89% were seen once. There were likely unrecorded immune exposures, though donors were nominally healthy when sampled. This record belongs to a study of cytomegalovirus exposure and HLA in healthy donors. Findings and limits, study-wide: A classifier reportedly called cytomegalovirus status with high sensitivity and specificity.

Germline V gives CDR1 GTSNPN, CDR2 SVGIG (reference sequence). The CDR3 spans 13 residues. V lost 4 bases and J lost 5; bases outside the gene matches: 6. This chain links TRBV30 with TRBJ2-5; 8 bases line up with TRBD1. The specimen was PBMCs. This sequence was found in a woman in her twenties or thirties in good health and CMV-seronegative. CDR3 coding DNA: TGTGCCTGGACCCGACAGGGGCCCGAGACCCAGTACTTC. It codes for CAWTRQGPETQYF.